This T cell receptor (beta chain) was obtained from a study of blood T cell repertoires in COVID-19. Study context: T cells, B-cell-depleted T cells, or PBMCs provided the cDNA or gDNA that served as material.

CDR1 is SGHNT and CDR2 is YYREEE in the germline V gene (reference sequence). The CDR3 totals 14 residues. Between the trimmed V and J ends, which lost 4 bases and 1 base, there was a span of 11 bases. Original analysis: Using reference gene primer amplification, nucleated cell counts were estimated. TCRdb keeps only in-frame clones here, not all; method: immunoSEQ multiplex PCR. The V and J calls and clone size come from that table; D and trimming were worked out from the DNA. The profile covers approximately 290,000 clones, with about 80% appearing a single time and roughly 14% taken by the ten largest.

The sequenced material came from peripheral blood. This receptor was obtained from a person between 70 and 80 years old with COVID-19, enrolled during active disease. The rearrangement links TRBV5-4 to TRBJ1-1; tentative D call: TRBD1 (6 bases). The CDR3 loop reads CASSRGQSNTEAFF. CDR3 DNA sequence: TGTGCCAGCAGCCGTGGACAGTCGAACACTGAAGCTTTCTTT.